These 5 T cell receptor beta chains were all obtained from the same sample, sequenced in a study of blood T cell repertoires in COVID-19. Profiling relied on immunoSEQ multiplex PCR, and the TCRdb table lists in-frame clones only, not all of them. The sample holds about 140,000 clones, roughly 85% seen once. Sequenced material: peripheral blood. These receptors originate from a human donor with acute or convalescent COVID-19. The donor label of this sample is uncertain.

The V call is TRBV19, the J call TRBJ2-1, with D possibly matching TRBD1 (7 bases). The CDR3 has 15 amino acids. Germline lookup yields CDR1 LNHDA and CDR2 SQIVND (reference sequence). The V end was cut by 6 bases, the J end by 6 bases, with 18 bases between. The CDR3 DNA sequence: TGTGCCAGTAGGCGGGACAGCCCAAGTTCCAATGAGCAGTTCTTC. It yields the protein CASRRDSPSSNEQFF.

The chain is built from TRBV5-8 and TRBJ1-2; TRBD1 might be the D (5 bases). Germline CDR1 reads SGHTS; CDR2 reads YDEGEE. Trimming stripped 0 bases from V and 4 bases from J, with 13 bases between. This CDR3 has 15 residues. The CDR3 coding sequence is TGTGCCAGCAGCTTGGCCGGGGGGGGATCCTATGGCTACACCTTC. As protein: CASSLAGGGSYGYTF.

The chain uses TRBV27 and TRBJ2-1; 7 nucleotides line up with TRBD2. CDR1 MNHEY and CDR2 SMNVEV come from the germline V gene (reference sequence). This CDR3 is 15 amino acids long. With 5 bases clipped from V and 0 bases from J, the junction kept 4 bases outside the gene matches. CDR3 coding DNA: TGTGCCAGCAGTCTCGGACTAGACTCCTACAATGAGCAGTTCTTC. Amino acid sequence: CASSLGLDSYNEQFF.

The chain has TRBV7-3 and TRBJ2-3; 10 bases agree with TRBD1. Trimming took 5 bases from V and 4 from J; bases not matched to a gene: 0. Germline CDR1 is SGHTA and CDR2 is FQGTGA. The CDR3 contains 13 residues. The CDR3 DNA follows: TGTGCCAGCAGCGGACAGGGGGCAGATACGCAGTATTTT. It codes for CASSGQGADTQYF.

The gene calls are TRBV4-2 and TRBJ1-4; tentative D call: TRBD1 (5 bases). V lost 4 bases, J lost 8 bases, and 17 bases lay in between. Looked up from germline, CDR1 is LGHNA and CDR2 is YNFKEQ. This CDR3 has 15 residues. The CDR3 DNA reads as TGTGCCAGCAGCCCCGAGACAGTTGCTGGAGAAAAACTGTTTTTT. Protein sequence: CASSPETVAGEKLFF.